This T cell receptor (beta chain) was identified during a study of T cells in Graves' hyperthyroidism and ophthalmopathy. General study findings and limits: Before onset, ophthalmopathy was predicted by the model a median roughly 6.8 months earlier.

This CDR3 contains 15 residues. Germline V gene sequence: CDR1 LGHDT, CDR2 YNNKEL (reference sequence). V was clipped by 4 bases and J by 0 bases, with 12 bases between them. This clonotype was detected many times. As yet, its antigen is unknown. The study included ophthalmopathy patients with Clinical Activity Score at least 3, NOSPECS grade at least 4 and duration under 3 months. For the diagnoses, clinical symptoms, serum thyroxine and TRAb, thyroid ultrasound and orbital computed tomography were used. TCR beta CDR3 sequences were amplified from RNA transcripts. The HTBI primer set was used in a first-round RT-PCR of the TCR CDR3. TCRdb analysed the multiplex PCR reads with MiXCR anew, one entry per CDR3 protein. The sample has under 600,000 distinct CDR3 sequences, more than 15% seen once.

This receptor was obtained from a middle-aged woman with Graves' ophthalmopathy. This chain links TRBV3-1 with TRBJ1-1; possibly TRBD1 for D (5 bases). Specimen: blood. This chain's CDR3 is CASSLGGAMNTEAFF. The CDR3 DNA follows: TGTGCCAGCAGCCTGGGCGGGGCAATGAACACTGAAGCTTTCTTT.